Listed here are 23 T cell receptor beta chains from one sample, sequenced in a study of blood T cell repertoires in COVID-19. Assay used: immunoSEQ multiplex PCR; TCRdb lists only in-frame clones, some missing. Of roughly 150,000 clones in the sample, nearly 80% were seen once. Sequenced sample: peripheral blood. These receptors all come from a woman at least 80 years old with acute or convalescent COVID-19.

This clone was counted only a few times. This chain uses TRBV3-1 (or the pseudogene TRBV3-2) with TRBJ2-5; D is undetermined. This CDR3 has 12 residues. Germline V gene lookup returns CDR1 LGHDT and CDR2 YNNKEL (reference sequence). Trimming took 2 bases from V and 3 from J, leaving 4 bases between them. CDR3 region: CASSQQKETQYF. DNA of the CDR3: TGTGCCAGCAGCCAACAGAAAGAGACCCAGTACTTC.

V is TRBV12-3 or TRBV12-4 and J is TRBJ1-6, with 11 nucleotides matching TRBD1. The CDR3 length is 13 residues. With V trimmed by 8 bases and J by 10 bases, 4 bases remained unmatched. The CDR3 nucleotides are TGTGCCAGCCGGGGACAGGGGGTCTCACCCCTCCACTTT. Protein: CASRGQGVSPLHF.

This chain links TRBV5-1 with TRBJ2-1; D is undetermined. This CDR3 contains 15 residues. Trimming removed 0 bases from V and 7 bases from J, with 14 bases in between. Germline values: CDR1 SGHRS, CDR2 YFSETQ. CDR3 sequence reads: CASSLDLSPGNEQFF. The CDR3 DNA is TGCGCCAGCAGCTTGGACCTTAGCCCCGGAAATGAGCAGTTCTTC.

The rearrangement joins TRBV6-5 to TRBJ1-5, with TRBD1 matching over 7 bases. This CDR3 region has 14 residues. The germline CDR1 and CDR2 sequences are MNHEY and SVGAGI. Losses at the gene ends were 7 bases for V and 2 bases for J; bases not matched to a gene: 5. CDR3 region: CASTPGTGNQPQHF. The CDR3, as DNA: TGTGCCAGCACCCCCGGGACAGGCAATCAGCCCCAGCATTTT.

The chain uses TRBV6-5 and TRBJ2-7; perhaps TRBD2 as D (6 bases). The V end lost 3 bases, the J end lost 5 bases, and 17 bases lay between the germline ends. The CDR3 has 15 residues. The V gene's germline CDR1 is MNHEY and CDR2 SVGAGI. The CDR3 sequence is CASSYYRVTSHEQYF. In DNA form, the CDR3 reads TGTGCCAGCAGTTATTACCGGGTTACTAGCCACGAGCAGTACTTC.

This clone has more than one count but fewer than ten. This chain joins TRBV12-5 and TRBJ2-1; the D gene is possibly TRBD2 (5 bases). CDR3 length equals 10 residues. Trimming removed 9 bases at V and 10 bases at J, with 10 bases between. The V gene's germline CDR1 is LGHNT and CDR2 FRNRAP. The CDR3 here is CASQRGEQFF. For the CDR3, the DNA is TGTGCTAGCCAGCGAGGGGAGCAGTTCTTC.

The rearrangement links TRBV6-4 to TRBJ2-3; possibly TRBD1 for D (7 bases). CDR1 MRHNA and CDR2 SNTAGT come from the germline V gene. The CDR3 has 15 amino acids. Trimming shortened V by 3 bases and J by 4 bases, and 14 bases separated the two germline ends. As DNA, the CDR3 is TGTGCCAGCAGTGAAAGAGGAGGGGGCGCAGATACGCAGTATTTT. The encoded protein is CASSERGGGADTQYF.

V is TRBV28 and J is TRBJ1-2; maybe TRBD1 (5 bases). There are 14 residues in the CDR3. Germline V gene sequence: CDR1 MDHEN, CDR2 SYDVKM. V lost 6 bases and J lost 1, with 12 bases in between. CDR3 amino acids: CASSMYRFNYGYTF. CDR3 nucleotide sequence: TGTGCCAGCAGCATGTACAGGTTTAACTATGGCTACACCTTC.

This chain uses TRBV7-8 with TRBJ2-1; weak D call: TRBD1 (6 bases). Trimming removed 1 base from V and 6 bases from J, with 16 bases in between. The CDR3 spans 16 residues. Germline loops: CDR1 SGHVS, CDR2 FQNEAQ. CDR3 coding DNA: TGTGCCAGCAGCTTAGTTTCCAGGGGTTTATTCAATGAGCAGTTCTTC. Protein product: CASSLVSRGLFNEQFF.

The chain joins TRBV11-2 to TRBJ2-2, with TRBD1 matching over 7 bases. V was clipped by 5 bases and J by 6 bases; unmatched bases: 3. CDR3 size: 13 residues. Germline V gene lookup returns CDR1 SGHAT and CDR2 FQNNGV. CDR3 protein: CASSPQGSGELFF. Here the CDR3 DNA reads TGTGCCAGCAGCCCACAGGGGTCCGGGGAGCTGTTTTTT.

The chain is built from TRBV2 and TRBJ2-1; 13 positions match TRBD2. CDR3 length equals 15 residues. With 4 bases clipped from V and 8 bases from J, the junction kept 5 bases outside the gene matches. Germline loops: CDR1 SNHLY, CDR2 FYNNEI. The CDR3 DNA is TGTGCCAGCAGTGTGGGACTAGCGGGAACGGATGAGCAGTTCTTC. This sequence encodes CASSVGLAGTDEQFF.

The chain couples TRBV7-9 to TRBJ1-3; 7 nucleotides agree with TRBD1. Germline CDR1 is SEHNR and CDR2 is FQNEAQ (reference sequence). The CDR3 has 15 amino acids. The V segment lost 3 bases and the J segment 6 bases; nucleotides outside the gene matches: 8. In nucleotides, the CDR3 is TGTGCCAGCAGCTTTTGGACAGGCGAGGAAAACACCATATATTTT. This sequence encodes CASSFWTGEENTIYF.

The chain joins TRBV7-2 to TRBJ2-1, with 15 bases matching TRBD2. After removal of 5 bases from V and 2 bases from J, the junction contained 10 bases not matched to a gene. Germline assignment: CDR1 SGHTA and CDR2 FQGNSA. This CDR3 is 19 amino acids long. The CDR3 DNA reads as TGTGCCAGCAGCCGCCCGGGACTAGCGGGGGGTGGGACCTACAATGAGCAGTTCTTC. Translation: CASSRPGLAGGGTYNEQFF.

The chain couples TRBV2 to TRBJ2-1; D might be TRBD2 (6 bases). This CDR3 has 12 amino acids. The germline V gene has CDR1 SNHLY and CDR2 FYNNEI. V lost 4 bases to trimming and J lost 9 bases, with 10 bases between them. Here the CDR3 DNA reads TGTGCCAGCAGTGCGGCGCGGGGTGAGCAGTTCTTC. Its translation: CASSAARGEQFF.

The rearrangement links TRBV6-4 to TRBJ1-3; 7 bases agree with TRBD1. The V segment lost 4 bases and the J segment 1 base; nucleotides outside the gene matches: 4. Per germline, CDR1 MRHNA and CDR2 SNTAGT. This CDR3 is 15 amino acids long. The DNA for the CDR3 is TGTGCCAGCAGTGTAGTCAGGGGGTCTGGAAACACCATATATTTT. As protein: CASSVVRGSGNTIYF.

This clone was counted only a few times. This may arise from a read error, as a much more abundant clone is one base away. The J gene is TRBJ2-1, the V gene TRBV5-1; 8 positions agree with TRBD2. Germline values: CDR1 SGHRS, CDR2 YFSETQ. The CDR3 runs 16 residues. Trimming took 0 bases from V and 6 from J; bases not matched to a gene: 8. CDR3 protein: CASSLDRGGRGNEQFF. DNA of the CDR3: TGCGCCAGCAGCTTGGACCGGGGGGGGCGAGGCAATGAGCAGTTCTTC.

CDR3 loop: CASSLRQGFGYTF. The CDR3 DNA reads TGTGCCAGCAGCTTAAGACAGGGTTTCGGCTACACCTTC. The V gene is TRBV7-9, the J gene TRBJ1-2, with 7 bases matching TRBD1. Looked up from germline, CDR1 is SEHNR and CDR2 is FQNEAQ (reference sequence). V trimming: 2 bases; J trimming: 8 bases; junction bases outside the gene matches: 5. The CDR3 is made up of 13 amino acids.

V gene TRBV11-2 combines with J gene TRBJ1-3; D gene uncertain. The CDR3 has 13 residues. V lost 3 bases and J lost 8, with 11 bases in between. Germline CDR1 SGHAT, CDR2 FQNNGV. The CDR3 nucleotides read TGTGCCAGCAGCTTCAAACCGGGAGACACCATATATTTT. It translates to CASSFKPGDTIYF.

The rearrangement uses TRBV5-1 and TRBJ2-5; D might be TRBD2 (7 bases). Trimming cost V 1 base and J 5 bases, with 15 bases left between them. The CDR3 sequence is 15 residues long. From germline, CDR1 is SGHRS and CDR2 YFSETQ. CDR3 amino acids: CASSLRGAALETQYF. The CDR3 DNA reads TGCGCCAGCAGCTTGCGGGGGGCGGCTCTGGAGACCCAGTACTTC.

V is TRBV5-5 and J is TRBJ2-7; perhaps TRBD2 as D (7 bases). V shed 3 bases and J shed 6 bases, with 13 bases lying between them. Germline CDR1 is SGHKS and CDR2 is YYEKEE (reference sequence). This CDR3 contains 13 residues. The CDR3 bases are TGTGCCAGCAGCTGGCGGGGGCCGGGCGAGCAGTACTTC. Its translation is CASSWRGPGEQYF.

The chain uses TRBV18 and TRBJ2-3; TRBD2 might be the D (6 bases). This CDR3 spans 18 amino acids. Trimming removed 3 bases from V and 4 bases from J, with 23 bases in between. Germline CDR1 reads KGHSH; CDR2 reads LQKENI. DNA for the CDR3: TGTGCCAGCTCACCCGCGGGACGGTTGGGGACTGCACCAGATACGCAGTATTTT. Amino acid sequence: CASSPAGRLGTAPDTQYF. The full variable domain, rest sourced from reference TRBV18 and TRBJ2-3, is NAGVMQNPRHLVRRRGQEARLRCSPMKGHSHVYWYRQLPEEGLKFMVYLQKENIIDESGMPKERFSAEFPKEGPSILRIQQVVRGDSAAYFCASSPAGRLGTAPDTQYFGPGTRLTVL.

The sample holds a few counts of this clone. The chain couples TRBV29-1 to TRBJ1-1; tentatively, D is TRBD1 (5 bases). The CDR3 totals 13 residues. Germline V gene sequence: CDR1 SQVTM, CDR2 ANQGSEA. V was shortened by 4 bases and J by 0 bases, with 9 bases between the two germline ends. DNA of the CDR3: TGCAGCGTTGGGGAGGGGATGAACACTGAAGCTTTCTTT. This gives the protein CSVGEGMNTEAFF.

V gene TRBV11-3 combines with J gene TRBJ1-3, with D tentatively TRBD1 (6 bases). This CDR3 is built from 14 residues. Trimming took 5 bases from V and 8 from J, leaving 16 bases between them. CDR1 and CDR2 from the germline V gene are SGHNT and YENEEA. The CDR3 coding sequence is TGTGCCAGCAGCCAGGGACACCCGGTAGACACCATATATTTT. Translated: CASSQGHPVDTIYF.